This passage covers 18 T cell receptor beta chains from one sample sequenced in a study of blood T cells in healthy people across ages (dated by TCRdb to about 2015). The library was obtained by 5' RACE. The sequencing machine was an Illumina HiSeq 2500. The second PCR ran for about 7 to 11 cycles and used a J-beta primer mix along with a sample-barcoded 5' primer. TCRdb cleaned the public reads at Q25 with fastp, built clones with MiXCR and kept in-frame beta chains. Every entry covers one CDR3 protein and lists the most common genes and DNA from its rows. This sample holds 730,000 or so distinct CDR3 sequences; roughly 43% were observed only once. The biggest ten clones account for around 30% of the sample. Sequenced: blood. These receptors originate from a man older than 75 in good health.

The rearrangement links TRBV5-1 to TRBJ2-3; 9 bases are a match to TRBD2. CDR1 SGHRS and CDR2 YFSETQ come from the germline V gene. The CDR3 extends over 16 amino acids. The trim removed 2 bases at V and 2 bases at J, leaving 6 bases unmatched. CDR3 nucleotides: TGCGCCAGCAGCTTAGCGGCGGGGGGGCACACAGATACGCAGTATTTT. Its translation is CASSLAAGGHTDTQYF.

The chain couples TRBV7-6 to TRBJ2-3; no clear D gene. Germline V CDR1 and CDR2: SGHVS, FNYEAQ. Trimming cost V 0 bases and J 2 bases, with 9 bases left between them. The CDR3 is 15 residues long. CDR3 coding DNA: TGTGCCAGCAGCTTAGCCCCGGGTGACACAGATACGCAGTATTTT. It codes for CASSLAPGDTDTQYF.

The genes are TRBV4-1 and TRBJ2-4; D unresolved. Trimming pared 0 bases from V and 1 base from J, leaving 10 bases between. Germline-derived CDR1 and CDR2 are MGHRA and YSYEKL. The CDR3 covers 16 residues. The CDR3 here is CASSQDMKAAKNIQYF. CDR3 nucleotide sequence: TGCGCCAGCAGCCAAGATATGAAAGCGGCCAAAAACATTCAGTACTTC.

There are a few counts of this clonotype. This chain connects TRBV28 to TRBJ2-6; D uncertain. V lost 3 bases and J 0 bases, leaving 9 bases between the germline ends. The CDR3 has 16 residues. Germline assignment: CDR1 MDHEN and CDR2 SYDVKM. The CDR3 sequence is CASSFSANSGANVLTF. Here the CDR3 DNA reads TGTGCCAGCAGTTTTTCAGCGAACTCTGGGGCCAACGTCCTGACTTTC.

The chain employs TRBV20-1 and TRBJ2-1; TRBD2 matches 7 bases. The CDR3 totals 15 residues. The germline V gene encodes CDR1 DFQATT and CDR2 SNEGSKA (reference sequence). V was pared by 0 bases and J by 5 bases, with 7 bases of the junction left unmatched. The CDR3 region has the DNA TGCAGTGCTAGAGATGTTCTAGCGGAACACAATGAGCAGTTCTTC. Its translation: CSARDVLAEHNEQFF.

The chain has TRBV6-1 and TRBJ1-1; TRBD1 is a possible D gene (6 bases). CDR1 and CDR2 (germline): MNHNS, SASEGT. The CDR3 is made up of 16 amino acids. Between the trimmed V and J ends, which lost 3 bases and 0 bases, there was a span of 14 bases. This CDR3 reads CASSEPFQGLNTEAFF. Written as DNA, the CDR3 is TGTGCCAGCAGTGAGCCGTTCCAGGGGTTGAACACTGAAGCTTTCTTT.

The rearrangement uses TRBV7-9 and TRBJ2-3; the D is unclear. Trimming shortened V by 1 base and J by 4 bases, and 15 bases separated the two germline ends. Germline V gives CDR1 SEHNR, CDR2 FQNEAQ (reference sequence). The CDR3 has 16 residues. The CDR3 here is CASSLEGGPIADTQYF. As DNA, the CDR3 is TGTGCCAGCAGCTTAGAGGGCGGCCCGATCGCAGATACGCAGTATTTT. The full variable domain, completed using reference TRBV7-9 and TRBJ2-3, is DTGVSQNPRHKITKRGQNVTFRCDPISEHNRLYWYRQTLGQGPEFLTYFQNEAQLEKSRLLSDRFSAERPKGSFSTLEIQRTEQGDSAMYLCASSLEGGPIADTQYFGPGTRLTVL.

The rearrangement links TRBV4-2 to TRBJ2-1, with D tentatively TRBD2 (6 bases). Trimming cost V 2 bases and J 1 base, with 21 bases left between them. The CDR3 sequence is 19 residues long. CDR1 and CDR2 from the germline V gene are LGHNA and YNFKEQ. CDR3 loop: CASSQPDPIAARSYNEQFF. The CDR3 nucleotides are TGTGCCAGCAGCCAACCCGACCCCATAGCGGCAAGATCCTACAATGAGCAGTTCTTC.

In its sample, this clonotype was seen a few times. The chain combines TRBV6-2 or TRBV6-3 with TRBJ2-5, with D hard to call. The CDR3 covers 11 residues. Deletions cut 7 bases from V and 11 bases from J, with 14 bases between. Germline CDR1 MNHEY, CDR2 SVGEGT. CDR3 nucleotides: TGTGCCAGCACGGGCGTCAATGAGCAGTACTTC. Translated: CASTGVNEQYF.

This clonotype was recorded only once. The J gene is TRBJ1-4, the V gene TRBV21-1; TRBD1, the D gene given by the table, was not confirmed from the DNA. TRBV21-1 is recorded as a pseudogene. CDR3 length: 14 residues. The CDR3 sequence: CASSKDGRSQGLFF. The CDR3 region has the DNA TGTGCCAGCAGCAAAGATGGTAGGAGTCAGGGGCTGTTTTTT.

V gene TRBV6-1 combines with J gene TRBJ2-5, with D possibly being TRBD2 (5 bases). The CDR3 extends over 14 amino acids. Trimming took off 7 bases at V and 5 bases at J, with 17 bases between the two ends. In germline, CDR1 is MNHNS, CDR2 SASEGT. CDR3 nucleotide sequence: TGTGCCAGCAACCGGGCGGGTTTAACGGAGACCCAGTACTTC. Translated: CASNRAGLTETQYF.

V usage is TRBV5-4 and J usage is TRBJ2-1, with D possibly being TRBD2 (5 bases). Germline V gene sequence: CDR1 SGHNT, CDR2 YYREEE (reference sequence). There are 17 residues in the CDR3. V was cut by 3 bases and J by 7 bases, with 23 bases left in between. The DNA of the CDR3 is TGTGCCAGCAGCTCCGCATCGACGGGGTATCAAGGGAATGAGCAGTTCTTC. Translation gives CASSSASTGYQGNEQFF. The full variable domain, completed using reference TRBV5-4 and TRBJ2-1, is ETGVTQSPTHLIKTRGQQVTLRCSSQSGHNTVSWYQQALGQGPQFIFQYYREEENGRGNFPPRFSGLQFPNYSSELNVNALELDDSALYLCASSSASTGYQGNEQFFGPGTRLTVL.

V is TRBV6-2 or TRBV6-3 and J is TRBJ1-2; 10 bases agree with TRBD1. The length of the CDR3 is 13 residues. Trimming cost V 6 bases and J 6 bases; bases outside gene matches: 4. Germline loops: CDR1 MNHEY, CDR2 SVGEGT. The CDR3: CASRRTGGDGYTF. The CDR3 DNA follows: TGTGCCAGCAGAAGGACAGGGGGAGATGGCTACACCTTC.

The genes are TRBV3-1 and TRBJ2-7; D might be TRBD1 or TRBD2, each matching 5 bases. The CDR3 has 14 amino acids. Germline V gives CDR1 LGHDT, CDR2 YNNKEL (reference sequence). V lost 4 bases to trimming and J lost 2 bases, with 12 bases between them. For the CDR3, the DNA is TGTGCCAGCAGCCGAGGGGCCACCACCTACGAGCAGTACTTC. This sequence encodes CASSRGATTYEQYF.

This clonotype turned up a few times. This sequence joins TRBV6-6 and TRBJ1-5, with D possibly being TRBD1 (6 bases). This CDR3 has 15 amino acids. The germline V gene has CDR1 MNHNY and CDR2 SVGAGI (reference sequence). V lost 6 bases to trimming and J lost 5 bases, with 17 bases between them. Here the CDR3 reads CASSHSGQEDQPQHF. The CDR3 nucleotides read TGTGCCAGCAGCCACTCGGGACAAGAGGATCAGCCCCAGCATTTT.

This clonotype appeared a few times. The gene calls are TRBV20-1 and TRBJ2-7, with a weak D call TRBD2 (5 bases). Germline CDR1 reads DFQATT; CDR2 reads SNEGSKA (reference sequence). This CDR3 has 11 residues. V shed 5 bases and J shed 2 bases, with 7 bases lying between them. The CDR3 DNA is TGCAGTGCTGCGCGGGCCTACGAGCAGTACTTC. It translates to CSAARAYEQYF.

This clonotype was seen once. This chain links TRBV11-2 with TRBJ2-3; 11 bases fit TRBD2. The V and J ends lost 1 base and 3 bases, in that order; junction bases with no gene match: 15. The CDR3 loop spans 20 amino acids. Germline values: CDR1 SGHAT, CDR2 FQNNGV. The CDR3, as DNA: TGTGCCAGCAGCTTAGGAGGGGCGTCTAGCGGGAGGAGGGGGACAGATACGCAGTATTTT. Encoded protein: CASSLGGASSGRRGTDTQYF.

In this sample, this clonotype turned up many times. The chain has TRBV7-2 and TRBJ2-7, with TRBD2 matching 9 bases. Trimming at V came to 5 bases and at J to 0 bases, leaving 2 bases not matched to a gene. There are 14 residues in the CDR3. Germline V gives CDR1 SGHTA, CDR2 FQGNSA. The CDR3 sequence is CASSPSGNSYEQYF. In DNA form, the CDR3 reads TGTGCCAGCAGCCCTAGCGGGAACTCCTACGAGCAGTACTTC.